This T cell receptor beta chain was found in a study of memory CD4+ T cells and cytomegalovirus serostatus (dated by TCRdb to about 2019). Regarding the research as a whole: The cohort included some 35 healthy adults from Belgium, of whom 9 were CMV seropositive and about 25 were CMV seronegative. CD4+ memory TCRbeta repertoires of a Belgian cohort with known cytomegalovirus serostatus were sequenced in order to replicate a published TCR-based CMV serostatus classifier.

The Quick-DNA Microprep Kit was used to extract genomic DNA from the sorted cells. Amplification of TCRbeta DNA was done with the immunoSEQ hsTCRbeta kit, following the protocol from the manufacturer. TCRbeta libraries were sequenced on an Illumina MiSeq instrument. The original pipeline was this. Once out-of-frame sequences had been removed, approximately 2,000,000 distinct TCRbeta sequences were left, which works out to an average of roughly 64,000 per individual. Each individual was scored according to the count of 164 previously reported CMV-associated TCRbeta sequences and the total productive distinct TCRbeta count. A beta-binomial model was reimplemented in Python, and scikit-learn random forests with default parameters were trained on US cohort data. On the Belgian cohort, classifier performance was reported as the median AUC, along with percentile confidence intervals, across 10,000 bootstrap iterations. TCRdb holds this immuneACCESS table with in-frame rearrangements only. Some clones are missing; in checked studies, unresolved V genes explain under half, and the rest has no known cause. Clonal size and the V and J genes are those of that table, whereas D and trimming came from the DNA. This sample holds about 61,000 clones; approximately 78% were observed only once. 0.88% of the sample belongs to the ten largest clones.

Here is what the overall study found, with its caveats: The results were interpreted as suggesting that the CMV-associated TCR signature is mostly present in the CD4+ memory repertoire. A median bootstrapped AUC of approximately 0.95 with a 95% CI of 0.76-1.00 was achieved on the Belgian cohort by the original-framework classifier. For CMV serostatus prediction, a median bootstrapped AUC of 0.95 was reached with the original framework, and a median bootstrapped AUC of around 0.89 was reached with a US-trained random forest. Of under 200 previously reported CMV-associated TCRbeta sequences, over 65 appeared in the CD4+ memory repertoires, each in one to five individuals. Only CD4+CD45RO+ memory cells were sequenced, in contrast to the original study, in which naive and memory CD4+ and CD8+ populations were covered.

The CDR3 measures 14 amino acids from cysteine to phenylalanine. Only the CDR3 portion is preserved as DNA: 42 bases, with reading frame beginning at the first base. For this chain, trimming is 5 bases at the V end and 6 bases at the J end, and the number of junction bases without a gene match is 7. CDR1 and CDR2 were assigned from the germline V gene as SNHLY and FYNNEI. About this clone itself: No antigen is known for it. No per-base quality is available; no much larger clone lies one base away.

A FACSAria II was used to sort memory CD4+ T cells, defined as single viable CD3+CD4+CD8-CD45RO+ cells. CMV serostatus was assessed using a Roche Elecsys assay, by which serum IgG against CMV pp150, pp28, p38 and p52 was detected. Following thawing, total CD4+ T cells were enriched through positive selection using CD4 magnetic microbeads. The samples came from a different study that was designed specifically to examine the CD4+ T cell memory repertoire. Peripheral blood mononuclear cells were isolated and cryopreserved following standard operating procedures; serum was stored at -80 °C. The staining used CD3-PerCP (BW264/56), CD4-APC (RPA-T4), CD45RO-PE (UCHT1) and CD8-Pacific Orange (3B5) antibodies, and Sytox blue was used to exclude non-viable cells.

This receptor was obtained from an adult in good health and CMV-seronegative. Material for sequencing was memory CD4+ T cells from blood. The chain joins TRBV2 to TRBJ2-7, and 10 junctional nucleotides match TRBD1. DNA sequence: TGTGCCAGCAGTCCTGACAGGGGGCGAGGCGAGCAGTACTTC. This gives the protein CASSPDRGRGEQYF.